The 27 T cell receptor beta chains reported below all come from one sample, sequenced in a study of T cells in Graves' hyperthyroidism and ophthalmopathy. TCR beta CDR3 regions were amplified from RNA. HTBI primers were the set used in a first-round RT-PCR of the TCR CDR3. TCRdb reprocessed the multiplex PCR reads with MiXCR, giving one entry per CDR3 protein. The table lists about 380,000 distinct CDR3 sequences, approximately 15% of them singletons, with approximately 10% in the top ten. The specimen was blood. The receptor source for this set is a woman between 55 and 75 years old with Graves' hyperthyroidism.

This clonotype came up many times. The chain carries TRBV7-8 and TRBJ2-2; 10 bases are a match to TRBD2. The CDR3 is 15 residues long. Germline V CDR1 and CDR2: SGHVS, FQNEAQ. V lost 5 bases, J lost 7 bases, and 7 bases stayed unmatched. The CDR3 sequence is CASSALAGSIGELFF. CDR3 DNA: TGTGCCAGCAGCGCACTAGCGGGATCAATCGGGGAGCTGTTTTTT.

Ten or more counts support this clonotype. This chain links TRBV12-3 or TRBV12-4 with TRBJ2-5, with a possible D match to TRBD2 (5 bases). CDR3 length: 14 residues. The germline V and J ends were trimmed by 6 bases and 3 bases, with 14 bases remaining between them. Here the CDR3 DNA reads TGTGCCAGCAGCTCCCCGGCTAGCAAAGAGACCCAGTACTTC. Translated, it gives CASSSPASKETQYF.

By share, this clonotype counts as medium-sized. The chain employs TRBV2 and TRBJ1-1, with TRBD1 matching over 7 bases. CDR3 size: 17 residues. In germline, CDR1 is SNHLY, CDR2 FYNNEI. V gave up 4 bases and J gave up 5 bases; unmatched junction bases: 16. CDR3 sequence (DNA): TGTGCCAGCAGTGCGGGGCACCCTTCGGCAGGGGGAACTGAAGCTTTCTTT. The encoded protein is CASSAGHPSAGGTEAFF.

The sample holds many counts of this clonotype. The rearrangement uses TRBV24-1 and TRBJ2-5; TRBD1 agrees at 7 bases. Per germline, CDR1 KGHDR and CDR2 SFDVKD. There are 14 residues in the CDR3. V gave up 4 bases and J gave up 2 bases; unmatched junction bases: 3. Written as DNA, the CDR3 is TGTGCCACCAGTGACCCCAGGGGGCAAGAGACCCAGTACTTC. Translating it yields CATSDPRGQETQYF.

Ten or more counts support this clonotype. The chain is built from TRBV5-6 and TRBJ1-2; 8 bases map to TRBD1. The germline V gene encodes CDR1 SGHDT and CDR2 YYEEEE. V shed 4 bases, J shed 2 bases, and the junction held 19 bases outside the gene matches. This CDR3 is 19 amino acids long. The CDR3 is CASSRVGPKRDRSNYGYTF. The DNA for the CDR3 is TGTGCCAGCAGCCGCGTGGGTCCGAAGAGGGACAGGTCCAACTATGGCTACACCTTC.

This clonotype was detected ten times or more. The chain employs TRBV19 and TRBJ1-1, with TRBD1 identical over 12 bases. Looked up from germline, CDR1 is LNHDA and CDR2 is SQIVND (reference sequence). The CDR3 consists of 20 residues. Losses at the gene ends were 3 bases for V and 4 bases for J; bases not matched to a gene: 18. CDR3 protein: CASSIGYRDRGLKGGTEAFF. DNA for the CDR3: TGTGCCAGTAGTATCGGGTACCGGGACAGGGGGCTTAAGGGAGGCACTGAAGCTTTCTTT.

This clonotype was seen only a few times. The chain combines TRBV7-8 with TRBJ1-3; D call uncertain. CDR1 SGHVS and CDR2 FQNEAQ come from the germline V gene. Trimming left V 1 base short and J 4 bases short, with 11 bases between. The CDR3 has 15 residues. The CDR3, as DNA: TGTGCCAGCAGCTTAGACCATAGGACGGGAAACACCATATATTTT. Protein: CASSLDHRTGNTIYF.

This clonotype was detected ten times or more. The chain recombines TRBV11-3 with TRBJ2-5; TRBD2 aligns across 7 bases. The CDR3 spans 13 residues. The junction had 5 bases not matched to a gene; V was cut back by 5 bases and J by 5 bases. CDR1 is SGHNT and CDR2 is YENEEA in the germline V gene. In DNA form, the CDR3 reads TGTGCCAGCAGCAACCAGCGGGGCGAGACCCAGTACTTC. It encodes CASSNQRGETQYF.

A few counts support this clonotype. The gene calls are TRBV9 and TRBJ1-1; D may be TRBD1 (6 bases). The CDR3 runs to 15 residues. Trimming took 4 bases from V and 2 from J, leaving 15 bases between them. Germline lookup yields CDR1 SGDLS and CDR2 YYNGEE. CDR3 DNA: TGTGCCAGCAGCTATGAGGTAGGGGGTAACACTGAAGCTTTCTTT. The encoded protein is CASSYEVGGNTEAFF.

The V gene is TRBV3-1, the J gene TRBJ2-1, with a tentative D call TRBD1 (6 bases). In germline, CDR1 is LGHDT, CDR2 YNNKEL (reference sequence). Trimming took 3 bases from V and 4 from J, leaving 22 bases between them. The CDR3 runs 18 residues. The CDR3 sequence is CASSHLSSGRGRYNEQFF. The CDR3 nucleotides are TGTGCCAGCAGCCATTTAAGCTCTGGCAGGGGTCGTTACAATGAGCAGTTCTTC.

This clonotype occurred many times. DNA for the CDR3: TGCAGTGCTAGCCTCTATGGCTACACCTTC. Protein product: CSASLYGYTF. The chain links TRBV20-1 to TRBJ1-2; no clear D. The ends were cut back, 3 bases at V and 4 bases at J, with 3 bases in the middle. Per the germline V gene, CDR1 is DFQATT and CDR2 is SNEGSKA (reference sequence). This CDR3 has 10 residues.

The J gene is TRBJ2-3, the V gene TRBV30; weak D call: TRBD1 (6 bases). Germline lookup yields CDR1 GTSNPN and CDR2 SVGIG (reference sequence). Trimming took off 0 bases at V and 4 bases at J, with 17 bases between the two ends. The CDR3 is made up of 16 amino acids. The CDR3 sequence is CAWSVRRGMGADTQYF. CDR3 in DNA: TGTGCCTGGAGTGTACGAAGGGGGATGGGGGCAGATACGCAGTATTTT.

CDR3 nucleotide sequence: TGTGCCAGCTCACCGCCAATGCGGGCTGAAGCTTTCTTT. Amino acid sequence: CASSPPMRAEAFF. The chain combines TRBV18 with TRBJ1-1; the D is unclear. Trimming removed 3 bases from V and 6 bases from J, with 11 bases in between. The length of the CDR3 is 13 residues. Germline CDR1 reads KGHSH; CDR2 reads LQKENI.

This clonotype was counted ten times or more. The chain carries TRBV3-1 and TRBJ2-1; D could derive from TRBD1 or TRBD2 (5 bases each). V lost 1 base to trimming and J lost 4 bases, with 14 bases between them. CDR3 length equals 16 residues. CDR1 is LGHDT and CDR2 is YNNKEL in the germline V gene (reference sequence). Written as DNA, the CDR3 is TGTGCCAGCAGCCAAGTGGGGGAGTGGGGTTACAATGAGCAGTTCTTC. It specifies CASSQVGEWGYNEQFF.

This clonotype was recorded at least ten times. V gene TRBV12-3 or TRBV12-4 combines with J gene TRBJ2-7; 8 bases are a match to TRBD1. V gave up 6 bases and J gave up 0 bases; unmatched junction bases: 1. CDR3 length: 13 residues. DNA for the CDR3: TGTGCCAGCAGGACAGGGGTCTCCTACGAGCAGTACTTC. It yields the protein CASRTGVSYEQYF.

V is TRBV7-9 and J is TRBJ2-7, with D perhaps TRBD2 (6 bases). V was trimmed by 11 bases and J by 1 base, leaving 12 bases between them. This CDR3 has 12 residues. Germline assignment: CDR1 SEHNR and CDR2 FQNEAQ (reference sequence). The DNA for the CDR3 is TGTGCCTCCGCCGGAGGGTCCTACGAGCAGTACTTC. Translation: CASAGGSYEQYF.

This clonotype has a count of ten or more. The chain joins TRBV28 to TRBJ2-1, with D maybe TRBD2 (5 bases). The ends were cut back, 9 bases at V and 0 bases at J, with 15 bases in the middle. The CDR3 is made up of 15 amino acids. Looked up from germline, CDR1 is MDHEN and CDR2 is SYDVKM. CDR3: CASNGWESSYNEQFF. The DNA of the CDR3 is TGTGCCAGTAATGGGTGGGAGAGCTCCTACAATGAGCAGTTCTTC.

About this clonotype: A read error is possible here, since a much larger clone lies one base away. This sequence joins TRBV27 and TRBJ1-2, with D perhaps TRBD1 (5 bases). Trimming left V 5 bases short and J 8 bases short, with 15 bases between. Germline assignment: CDR1 MNHEY and CDR2 SMNVEV (reference sequence). The CDR3 is made up of 13 amino acids. CDR3 sequence reads: CASSGSIWGGYTF. CDR3 bases: TGTGCCAGCAGTGGGTCGATATGGGGCGGCTACACCTTC.

The V and J genes are TRBV3-1 and TRBJ2-7; D gene ambiguous. The CDR3 totals 11 residues. Trimming left V 5 bases short and J 5 bases short, with 7 bases between. Looked up from germline, CDR1 is LGHDT and CDR2 is YNNKEL (reference sequence). CDR3 region: CASSFRDEQYF. In DNA, the CDR3 is TGTGCCAGCAGCTTTCGGGACGAGCAGTACTTC.

This clonotype was picked up a small number of times. V is TRBV12-3 or TRBV12-4 and J is TRBJ1-4; D may be TRBD1 (5 bases). The CDR3 loop spans 16 amino acids. The germline V and J ends were trimmed by 1 base and 8 bases, with 17 bases remaining between them. Here the CDR3 DNA reads TGTGCCAGCAGTTTAGGTAGCGCGCCAGGGAGAGAAAAACTGTTTTTT. It translates to CASSLGSAPGREKLFF.

About this clonotype: The CDR3 does not end in the conserved phenylalanine or tryptophan, so this is likely a read error. The chain employs TRBV20-1 and TRBJ1-3; D not resolved. V lost 0 bases, J lost 8 bases, and 17 bases lay in between. The CDR3 runs to 15 residues. Germline CDR1 is DFQATT and CDR2 is SNEGSKA (reference sequence). The CDR3 DNA reads as TGCAGTGCTAGAGATGGAAGGGAGGGTTCCCACACCATATATTCT. Translation: CSARDGREGSHTIYS.

The chain uses TRBV10-3 and TRBJ1-4, with unresolved D. V gave up 4 bases and J gave up 3 bases, with 12 bases separating them. The germline V gene encodes CDR1 ENHRY and CDR2 SYGVKD. This CDR3 region has 15 residues. Written as DNA, the CDR3 is TGTGCCATCAGTGGCCACCTGAGGCCTAATGAAAAACTGTTTTTT. It translates to CAISGHLRPNEKLFF.

The chain links TRBV2 to TRBJ1-2; the D is unclear. V was clipped by 2 bases and J by 11 bases, with 12 bases between them. This CDR3 has 12 amino acids. Germline lookup yields CDR1 SNHLY and CDR2 FYNNEI. CDR3 region: CASSETARAYTF. CDR3 DNA: TGTGCCAGCAGTGAAACGGCGAGGGCGTACACCTTC.

Many counts were recorded for this clonotype. This rearrangement joins TRBV20-1 to TRBJ2-3; D is perhaps TRBD2 (6 bases). Germline V gives CDR1 DFQATT, CDR2 SNEGSKA (reference sequence). V lost 6 bases and J 0 bases, leaving 13 bases between the germline ends. CDR3 length equals 14 residues. Written as DNA, the CDR3 is TGCAGTGCAAAGCGGAGGGGCAGCACAGATACGCAGTATTTT. The encoded protein is CSAKRRGSTDTQYF.

This clonotype has only a few counts. This chain connects TRBV19 to TRBJ2-1; the D is unclear. The length of the CDR3 is 14 residues. The V and J ends lost 1 base and 2 bases respectively, with 6 bases between them. Germline CDR1 reads LNHDA; CDR2 reads SQIVND (reference sequence). In DNA, the CDR3 is TGTGCCAGTAGTATAGGAGCTCCCTACAATGAGCAGTTCTTC. Translated: CASSIGAPYNEQFF. Combining the CDR3 with reference TRBV19 and TRBJ2-1 gives the whole variable domain DGGITQSPKYLFRKEGQNVTLSCEQNLNHDAMYWYRQDPGQGLRLIYYSQIVNDFQKGDIAEGYSVSREKKESFPLTVTSAQKNPTAFYLCASSIGAPYNEQFFGPGTRLTVL.

This clonotype was seen only a few times. The J gene is TRBJ2-7, the V gene TRBV7-9, with D unresolved. This CDR3 comprises 12 residues. V was trimmed by 8 bases and J by 2 bases, leaving 10 bases between them. The V gene's germline CDR1 is SEHNR and CDR2 FQNEAQ (reference sequence). The CDR3 is CASSIQTYEQYF. For the CDR3, the DNA is TGTGCCAGCTCAATCCAAACCTACGAGCAGTACTTC.

This clonotype was detected many times. V is TRBV7-6 and J is TRBJ2-5, with a weak D call TRBD2 (6 bases). This CDR3 has 14 residues. Trimming took 0 bases from V and 4 from J, leaving 9 bases between them. Per the germline V gene, CDR1 is SGHVS and CDR2 is FNYEAQ. The CDR3 protein is CASSLAFGGETQYF. CDR3 nucleotides: TGTGCCAGCAGCTTAGCGTTCGGGGGAGAGACCCAGTACTTC. Full variable domain (outside the CDR3, taken from reference TRBV7-6 and TRBJ2-5): GAGVSQSPRYKVTKRGQDVALRCDPISGHVSLYWYRQALGQGPEFLTYFNYEAQQDKSGLPNDRFSAERPEGSISTLTIQRTEQRDSAMYRCASSLAFGGETQYFGPGTRLLVL.